A single sample is the source of the 3 T cell receptor beta chains below, sequenced in a study of identical twins. Each CDR3 protein gets one entry after TCRdb re-called the 5' RACE reads with MiXCR. The table lists 700,000 to 950,000 distinct CDR3 sequences, 10% to 15% of them singletons. These data were also filed under a second study, of yellow fever vaccine responses in identical twins.

Sequenced input: PBMCs. The receptors were gathered from a woman between 18 and 29 years old in good health.

This clonotype has only a few counts. The chain combines TRBV7-6 with TRBJ2-5; no definite D call. Germline lookup yields CDR1 SGHVS and CDR2 FNYEAQ. V shed 0 bases and J shed 7 bases, with 12 bases lying between them. This CDR3 comprises 14 residues. CDR3: CASSLAFGSVTQYF. Written as DNA, the CDR3 is TGTGCCAGCAGCTTAGCGTTCGGATCTGTGACCCAGTACTTC.

DNA of the CDR3: TGTGCCAGCAGCCAACGGGACCAAGAGACCCAGTACTTC. It is translated as CASSQRDQETQYF. The V gene is TRBV3-1, the J gene TRBJ2-5, with D uncertain. V was shortened by 2 bases and J by 0 bases, with 4 bases between the two germline ends. CDR1 and CDR2 (germline): LGHDT, YNNKEL (reference sequence). CDR3 size: 13 residues.

This clonotype was seen a few times. This chain connects TRBV11-3 to TRBJ2-5, with 7 bases matching TRBD2. CDR3 length: 17 residues. Germline values: CDR1 SGHNT, CDR2 YENEEA. Unmatched junction bases numbered 14, after V lost 5 bases and J lost 2 bases. CDR3 DNA: TGTGCCAGCAGCCCGCCCCCGCAGATAGCGGGTCAAGAGACCCAGTACTTC. The encoded protein is CASSPPPQIAGQETQYF.